Listed below are T cell receptor beta chains from one sample, sequenced in a study of CD8 T cells in ankylosing spondylitis. TCRdb re-called the 5' RACE reads through MiXCR, storing one row per CDR3 protein. The sample has a few hundred thousand distinct CDR3 sequences, approximately 8% seen once. Input material: blood, either unsorted or a sorted T cell fraction (not recorded which). These receptors were collected from a male donor with ankylosing spondylitis. Both conserved end residues are part of each CDR3. A D gene is named only where the DNA matches it firmly. Size is stated for part of the rows, as once, few or many counts, or as a class when the clone is expanded.

clone_size j_call d_call v_call cdr3_nt cdr3_aa
many TRBJ1-1 NA TRBV10-3 TGTGCCATCAGTCACCAGAAGGGGAACACTGAAGCTTTCTTT CAISHQKGNTEAFF
NA TRBJ2-7 NA TRBV6-5 TGTGCCAGCAGTTACCTTTCAACAGGGTCCGAGCAGTACTTC CASSYLSTGSEQYF
NA TRBJ2-5 NA TRBV7-6 TGTGCCAGCAGCGCCAGGGCGTTCCAAGAGACCCAGTACTTC CASSARAFQETQYF
NA TRBJ2-3 NA TRBV5-4 TGTGCCAGCAGCGTGGACTATTACACAGATACGCAGTATTTT CASSVDYYTDTQYF
few TRBJ1-2 TRBD1 TRBV20-1 TGCAGTGCTAGAAGCCGAACAGGGGTGGGATATGGCTACACCTTC CSARSRTGVGYGYTF
few TRBJ1-2 TRBD1 TRBV27 TGTGCCAGCAGTTTCTCCCGACAGGGTCTGAGAGGCTACACCTTC CASSFSRQGLRGYTF
many TRBJ1-5 NA TRBV6-5 TGTGCCAGCAGTTCCTGGGGGAGCAATCAGCCCCAGCATTTT CASSSWGSNQPQHF
NA TRBJ1-5 TRBD1 TRBV10-3 TGTGCCATCAGTGAGGCGCCGGACAGGGATAATCAGCCCCAGCATTTT CAISEAPDRDNQPQHF
few TRBJ2-1 TRBD1 TRBV6-2/TRBV6-3 TGTGCCAGCAGTTTCGGACAGGACTCCTACAATGAGCAGTTCTTC CASSFGQDSYNEQFF
few TRBJ1-2 NA TRBV2 TGTGCCAGCAAGGGGTTTGGCTACACCTTC CASKGFGYTF
few TRBJ2-1 TRBD2 TRBV7-8 TGTGCCAGCAGCTTAGGCCATGACGGGAGGGCCCTGAGCTCCTACTATGAGCAGTTCTTC CASSLGHDGRALSSYYEQFF
few TRBJ2-7 NA TRBV9 TGTGCCAGCAGCGTCGGGCACAGCCGATCCTCCTACGAGCAGTACTTC CASSVGHSRSSYEQYF
few TRBJ2-1 TRBD2 TRBV5-1 TGCGCCAGCAGGGGGACTAGCGGCTCCGGAGAGCAGTTCTTC CASRGTSGSGEQFF
few TRBJ2-1 NA TRBV29-1 TGCAGCGTCCTACGGACTACCGCCAATGAGCAGTTCTTC CSVLRTTANEQFF